This is a list of T cell receptor beta chains from one sample in a study of blood T cell repertoires in COVID-19. Sequencing used immunoSEQ multiplex PCR; TCRdb keeps in-frame clones, though not all of them. Among approximately 330,000 clones listed, 87% were seen once. The sample was peripheral blood. All receptors derive from a man aged 25 to 40 with COVID-19, enrolled during active disease. The CDR3 runs from the conserved cysteine through the conserved F or W. The D gene is left open where the match is weak. The size entry is marked missing in some rows and otherwise reads once, few, many or a size class.

J gene: TRBJ2-2
clone size: NA
D gene: TRBD2
V gene: TRBV5-1
CDR3 protein: CASSWGLSGRPTGELFF
CDR3 DNA: TGCGCCAGCAGCTGGGGCTTAAGCGGGAGGCCCACCGGGGAGCTGTTTTTT

J gene: TRBJ2-3
clone size: NA
D gene: TRBD2
V gene: TRBV2
CDR3 protein: CASRGASGSVTGTQYF
CDR3 DNA: TGTGCCAGCAGGGGGGCTAGCGGGAGCGTTACGGGTACGCAGTATTTT

J gene: TRBJ1-5
clone size: NA
D gene: NA
V gene: TRBV3-1/TRBV3-2
CDR3 protein: CASSQDIARPQHF
CDR3 DNA: TGTGCCAGCAGCCAAGATATAGCCAGGCCCCAGCATTTT

J gene: TRBJ2-1
clone size: NA
D gene: NA
V gene: TRBV7-2
CDR3 protein: CASSLGTLSSYNEQFF
CDR3 DNA: TGTGCCAGCAGCTTAGGCACTTTGAGCTCCTACAATGAGCAGTTCTTC

J gene: TRBJ1-5
clone size: NA
D gene: NA
V gene: TRBV7-2
CDR3 protein: CASSLVPASGGSNQPQHF
CDR3 DNA: TGTGCCAGCAGCTTAGTCCCCGCGTCGGGGGGCAGCAATCAGCCCCAGCATTTT

J gene: TRBJ1-6
clone size: NA
D gene: NA
V gene: TRBV6-5
CDR3 protein: CASSYKGLHSPLHF
CDR3 DNA: TGTGCCAGCAGTTATAAGGGGCTGCATTCACCCCTCCACTTT

J gene: TRBJ1-1
clone size: NA
D gene: NA
V gene: TRBV6-5
CDR3 protein: CASFSRADTEAFF
CDR3 DNA: TGTGCCAGCTTTTCCAGGGCGGACACTGAAGCTTTCTTT

J gene: TRBJ1-2
clone size: NA
D gene: NA
V gene: TRBV2
CDR3 protein: CASLVQGATYGYTF
CDR3 DNA: TGTGCCAGCTTGGTCCAGGGTGCGACTTATGGCTACACCTTC

J gene: TRBJ2-1
clone size: NA
D gene: TRBD2
V gene: TRBV18
CDR3 protein: CASSPRSGGDEFF
CDR3 DNA: TGTGCCAGCTCACCACGCAGCGGGGGGGATGAGTTCTTC

J gene: TRBJ2-7
clone size: NA
D gene: TRBD1
V gene: TRBV27
CDR3 protein: CASSARDRTYEQYF
CDR3 DNA: TGTGCCAGCAGTGCCCGGGACAGAACCTACGAGCAGTACTTC

J gene: TRBJ2-3
clone size: few
D gene: NA
V gene: TRBV5-1
CDR3 protein: CASSLGDDYLGTDTQYF
CDR3 DNA: TGCGCCAGCAGCTTGGGAGACGACTACCTAGGGACAGATACGCAGTATTTT

J gene: TRBJ2-5
clone size: few
D gene: NA
V gene: TRBV7-9
CDR3 protein: CASSFPEGRETQYF
CDR3 DNA: TGTGCCAGCAGCTTCCCGGAGGGGAGAGAGACCCAGTACTTC

J gene: TRBJ1-2
clone size: NA
D gene: TRBD1
V gene: TRBV6-2/TRBV6-3
CDR3 protein: CASSRRDRGQSNYGYTF
CDR3 DNA: TGTGCCAGCAGTAGGCGGGACAGGGGGCAGAGTAACTATGGCTACACCTTC

J gene: TRBJ2-7
clone size: NA
D gene: NA
V gene: TRBV7-9
CDR3 protein: CASSLYSLNYEQYF
CDR3 DNA: TGTGCCAGCAGCTTATATTCACTCAACTACGAGCAGTACTTC

J gene: TRBJ1-2
clone size: NA
D gene: TRBD1
V gene: TRBV28
CDR3 protein: CASRVPGQGTGYTF
CDR3 DNA: TGTGCCAGCAGAGTACCGGGACAGGGTACAGGCTACACCTTC

J gene: TRBJ2-7
clone size: NA
D gene: TRBD2
V gene: TRBV29-1
CDR3 protein: CSVAAGGRPTKQYF
CDR3 DNA: TGCAGCGTCGCAGCGGGGGGACGTCCTACGAAGCAGTACTTC

J gene: TRBJ2-2
clone size: NA
D gene: NA
V gene: TRBV21-1
CDR3 protein: CASSKLREPANTGELFF
CDR3 DNA: TGTGCCAGCAGCAAATTGAGGGAGCCTGCGAACACCGGGGAGCTGTTTTTT

J gene: TRBJ1-5
clone size: once
D gene: TRBD1
V gene: TRBV7-2
CDR3 protein: CASSGRGEASPQHF
CDR3 DNA: TGTGCCAGCAGTGGCAGGGGGGAAGCTAGTCCCCAGCATTTT

J gene: TRBJ2-1
clone size: NA
D gene: TRBD2
V gene: TRBV4-3
CDR3 protein: CASSQGAAGGSYNEQFF
CDR3 DNA: TGCGCCAGCAGCCAAGGAGCAGCGGGGGGGTCCTACAATGAGCAGTTCTTC

J gene: TRBJ2-1
clone size: few
D gene: TRBD2
V gene: TRBV6-4
CDR3 protein: CASSDSTSGDYNEQFF
CDR3 DNA: TGTGCCAGCAGTGACTCTACTAGCGGGGATTACAATGAGCAGTTCTTC

J gene: TRBJ2-7
clone size: NA
D gene: TRBD2
V gene: TRBV28
CDR3 protein: CASKVGRAFDEQYF
CDR3 DNA: TGTGCCAGCAAGGTTGGGAGGGCCTTCGACGAGCAGTACTTC

J gene: TRBJ2-5
clone size: NA
D gene: TRBD1
V gene: TRBV5-1
CDR3 protein: CASSLGLDRGETQYF
CDR3 DNA: TGCGCCAGCAGCTTGGGTTTGGACAGGGGAGAGACCCAGTACTTC

J gene: TRBJ2-1
clone size: NA
D gene: TRBD2
V gene: TRBV18
CDR3 protein: CASSPPGLGYNEQFF
CDR3 DNA: TGTGCCAGCTCACCGCCGGGACTAGGGTACAATGAGCAGTTCTTC

J gene: TRBJ2-2
clone size: NA
D gene: TRBD2
V gene: TRBV10-3
CDR3 protein: CAISRGGIMNTGELFF
CDR3 DNA: TGTGCCATCAGCCGCGGGGGAATAATGAACACCGGGGAGCTGTTTTTT